This T cell receptor beta chain was identified during a study of cytomegalovirus exposure and HLA in healthy donors. Germline CDR1 is MNHNS and CDR2 is SASEGT. V was pared by 3 bases and J by 4 bases, with 7 bases of the junction left unmatched. There are 15 residues in the CDR3. The validation cohort, a group of more than 100 subjects, included the donors and was separate from the roughly 700-subject first cohort. Profiling relied on immunoSEQ multiplex PCR, and the TCRdb table lists in-frame clones only, not all of them. The sample contains 50,000 to 65,000 clones, roughly nine tenths of which appear only once.

This clonotype was sampled from a woman younger than 30 in good health and CMV-seropositive. Sequenced material: PBMCs. The rearrangement uses TRBV6-1 and TRBJ2-7; 9 positions agree with TRBD1. The CDR3 protein is CASSEGTGFGYEQYF. The CDR3 DNA is TGTGCCAGCAGTGAGGGGACAGGGTTTGGTTACGAGCAGTACTTC.